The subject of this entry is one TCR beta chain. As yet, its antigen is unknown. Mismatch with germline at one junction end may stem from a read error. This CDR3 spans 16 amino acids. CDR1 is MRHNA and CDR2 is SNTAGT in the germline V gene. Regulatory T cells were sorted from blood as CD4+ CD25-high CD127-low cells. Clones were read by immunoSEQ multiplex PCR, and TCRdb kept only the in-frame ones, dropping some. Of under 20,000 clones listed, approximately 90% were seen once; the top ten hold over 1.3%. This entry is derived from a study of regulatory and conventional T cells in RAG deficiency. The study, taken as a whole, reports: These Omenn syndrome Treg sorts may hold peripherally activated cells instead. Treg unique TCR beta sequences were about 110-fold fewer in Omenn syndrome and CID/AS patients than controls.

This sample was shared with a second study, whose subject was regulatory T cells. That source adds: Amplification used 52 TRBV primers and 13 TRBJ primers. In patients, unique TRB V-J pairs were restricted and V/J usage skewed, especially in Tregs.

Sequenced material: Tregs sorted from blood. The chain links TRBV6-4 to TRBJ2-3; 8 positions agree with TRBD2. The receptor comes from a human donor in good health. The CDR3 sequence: CASSDSRLASTDTRYF. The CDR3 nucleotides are TGTGCCAGCAGTGACTCTAGACTAGCGAGCACAGATACGCGGTATTTT.